This record looks at one T cell receptor beta chain sequence and its context. Under the authors' procedure: Reference gene primer amplification yielded estimated nucleated cell counts. Here immunoSEQ multiplex PCR was the method, and the copy in TCRdb shows in-frame clones only, minus some. The DNA was the basis for D and trimming; V, J and clone size are from that table. The repertoire consists of approximately 200,000 clones, with roughly four fifths occurring once and the leading ten covering under 5.5%. This entry comes from a study of blood T cell repertoires in COVID-19. From germline, CDR1 is GTSNPN and CDR2 SVGIG (reference sequence). V dropped 0 bases and J dropped 1; count of bases not matched to a gene: 3. There are 17 residues in the CDR3.

V and J are TRBV30 and TRBJ1-6, with 10 bases aligning to TRBD1. The source material was peripheral blood. This receptor was taken from a young woman with acute or convalescent COVID-19. The CDR3 region has the DNA TGTGCCTGGAGTGTACGACAGGGGGCGTCCTATAATTCACCCCTCCACTTT. Its translation: CAWSVRQGASYNSPLHF. Looking up the rest from reference TRBV30 and TRBJ1-6 gives the full variable domain: SQTIHQWPATLVQPVGSPLSLECTVEGTSNPNLYWYRQAAGRGLQLLFYSVGIGQISSEVPQNLSASRPQDRQFILSSKKLLLSDSGFYLCAWSVRQGASYNSPLHFGNGTRLTVT.